This TCR beta chain was retrieved from a study of graft-versus-host responses after intestinal transplantation. Study background: All recipients got anti-thymocyte globulin induction, then tacrolimus and steroids for approximately 3 years.

Using immunoSEQ multiplex PCR, the repertoire was profiled, and TCRdb retains in-frame clones only, with some absent. The table records 84,000 or so clones, roughly 92% of them present only once. The length of the CDR3 is 16 residues. V lost 4 bases and J lost 0, with 13 bases in between. Per the germline V gene, CDR1 is MGHRA and CDR2 is YSYEKL. As to this clone: Its antigen is undetermined.

Study results and limitations: Graft-donor T cell macrochimerism coincided with high graft-versus-host to host-versus-graft clonal ratios in allografts.

The specimen was unstimulated CD4+ T cells sorted from spleen or lymph node cells, collected before intestinal transplant. The origin of this receptor is a human donor who received an intestinal transplant. The rearrangement links TRBV4-1 to TRBJ2-1; D assignment may be TRBD1 or TRBD2 (5 bases each). The CDR3 region is CASSRAGTPSYNEQFF. The CDR3 nucleotides are TGCGCCAGCAGCCGAGCCGGGACCCCCTCCTACAATGAGCAGTTCTTC.